Included here is one T cell receptor beta chain sequence, with context. Its antigen is currently unknown. Libraries were prepared by immunoSEQ multiplex PCR; TCRdb keeps only in-frame clonotypes and omits some of them. Of 55,000 to 75,000 clones listed, around 70% were seen once; the top ten hold about 2.7%. This specimen belongs to a study of T cell clones after liver transplantation. The overall study: At least one year of complete immunosuppression withdrawal without enzymes over twice normal defined tolerance.

CD3+CD4+ and CD3+CD8+ cells were FACS-sorted from thawed unstimulated PBMCs. V was pared by 6 bases and J by 0 bases, with 8 bases between. This CDR3 region has 13 residues. The V gene's germline CDR1 is MDHEN and CDR2 SYDVKM. Findings and limits, study-wide: Post-transplant time points were not standardized, so conclusions are preliminary.

The V call is TRBV28, the J call TRBJ1-1, with D possibly TRBD1 on 5 matching bases. Sequencing was performed on CD4+ T cells from blood, taken at the roughly 15-month timepoint. The TCR originated in a human patient who received a liver transplant. A subset of T cells may come from the graft donor. This CDR3 reads CASRSQVNTEAFF. The CDR3 DNA reads as TGTGCCAGCAGGTCACAGGTGAACACTGAAGCTTTCTTT.